The rows below give T cell receptor beta chains drawn from one sample of a study of blood T cell repertoires in COVID-19. Assay used: immunoSEQ multiplex PCR; TCRdb lists only in-frame clones, some missing. This sample yields under 250,000 clones, of which over 80% are seen a single time; around 27% belongs to the top ten. Sequenced input: peripheral blood. These receptors originate from a middle-aged man with acute or convalescent COVID-19. Each CDR3 is given with its conserved first and last residue. The D gene is left open where the match is weak. Clone size is given for some rows only: seen once, a few or many times, or a class if the clone is expanded.

size: -
V: TRBV29-1
J: TRBJ1-2
D: TRBD1
CDR3: CSVETGGGYGYTF
DNA: TGCAGCGTTGAGACAGGGGGAGGCTATGGCTACACCTTC

size: -
V: TRBV5-1
J: TRBJ1-5
D: -
CDR3: CASSLDNSNQPQHF
DNA: TGCGCCAGCAGCTTGGACAATAGCAATCAGCCCCAGCATTTT

size: -
V: TRBV29-1
J: TRBJ1-2
D: TRBD1
CDR3: CSVRRTGGYGYTF
DNA: TGCAGCGTTCGTAGGACAGGGGGGTATGGCTACACCTTC

size: -
V: TRBV6-1
J: TRBJ1-2
D: -
CDR3: CASSEAEGVGYTF
DNA: TGTGCCAGCAGTGAAGCAGAGGGGGTCGGCTACACCTTC

size: -
V: TRBV6-4
J: TRBJ2-3
D: TRBD2
CDR3: CASSEGLEGDTQYF
DNA: TGTGCCAGCAGTGAGGGACTAGAGGGGGATACGCAGTATTTT

size: few
V: TRBV19
J: TRBJ2-6
D: -
CDR3: CASSVDSGANVLTF
DNA: TGTGCCAGTAGCGTAGACTCTGGGGCCAACGTCCTGACTTTC

size: -
V: TRBV4-1
J: TRBJ2-2
D: TRBD2
CDR3: CASRVVLAGVAGELFF
DNA: TGCGCCAGCAGGGTGGTTCTAGCGGGAGTCGCCGGGGAGCTGTTTTTT

size: -
V: TRBV19
J: TRBJ2-2
D: -
CDR3: CASSGRWTENTGELFF
DNA: TGTGCCAGCTCGGGTAGATGGACTGAGAACACCGGGGAGCTGTTTTTT

size: many
V: TRBV27
J: TRBJ1-1
D: -
CDR3: CASSLSWEITEAFF
DNA: TGTGCCAGCAGTTTATCGTGGGAGATCACTGAAGCTTTCTTT

size: -
V: TRBV6-5
J: TRBJ1-2
D: TRBD1
CDR3: CASKLQGAGDYGYTF
DNA: TGTGCCAGCAAATTACAGGGGGCAGGGGACTATGGCTACACCTTC

size: once
V: TRBV11-2
J: TRBJ1-1
D: -
CDR3: CASSLEVPPVTEAFF
DNA: TGTGCCAGCAGCTTAGAAGTCCCTCCGGTCACTGAAGCTTTCTTT

size: once
V: TRBV5-6
J: TRBJ1-1
D: -
CDR3: CASSLPRNTEAFF
DNA: TGTGCCAGCAGCTTGCCCAGGAACACTGAAGCTTTCTTT

size: -
V: TRBV5-6
J: TRBJ1-6
D: -
CDR3: CASSLSGSGLNSPLHF
DNA: TGTGCCAGCAGCTTGAGTGGTAGCGGGCTTAATTCACCCCTCCACTTT

size: -
V: TRBV30
J: TRBJ1-4
D: TRBD1
CDR3: CAWSVPQGLTELFF
DNA: TGTGCCTGGAGTGTGCCACAGGGGTTGACCGAGCTGTTTTTT

size: -
V: TRBV20-1
J: TRBJ1-1
D: -
CDR3: CSASPGTEAFF
DNA: TGCAGTGCTAGTCCAGGGACTGAAGCTTTCTTT